A selection of T cell receptor beta chains follows, all from one sample in a study of cytomegalovirus exposure and HLA in healthy donors. Repertoires were generated with immunoSEQ multiplex PCR, while TCRdb's copy carries only in-frame clones and drops some. The sample yields 130,000 or so clones, less than 90% seen once. The specimen was PBMCs. Source of these receptors: a man between 35 and 55 years old in good health and CMV-seronegative. CDR3s include the opening cysteine and the closing phenylalanine or tryptophan. D genes are given only for firm matches. Clone size is not always given. Where it is, it says once, few, many or a class for expanded clones.

TRBJ2-1 TRBD2 . TRBV10-3 CAISASGRAYEQFF TGTGCCATCAGTGCTAGCGGGAGGGCTTATGAGCAGTTCTTC
TRBJ1-3 TRBD1 once TRBV2 CASSTGVSGNTIYF TGTGCCAGCAGCACAGGGGTTTCTGGAAACACCATATATTTT
TRBJ2-5 TRBD1 . TRBV2 CASMVQGVETQYF TGTGCCAGCATGGTACAGGGGGTCGAGACCCAGTACTTC
TRBJ2-1 TRBD2 . TRBV9 CASSSNPLSGGEINEQFF TGTGCCAGCAGCTCTAACCCCCTAAGCGGGGGGGAGATCAATGAGCAGTTCTTC
TRBJ2-1 . . TRBV2 CASSAPLLNEQFF TGTGCCAGCAGTGCCCCTCTTTTGAATGAGCAGTTCTTC
TRBJ1-2 . . TRBV27 CASSLDVNYGYTF TGTGCCAGCAGCCTAGACGTTAACTATGGCTACACCTTC
TRBJ2-7 . . TRBV4-2 CASSQERAYEQYF TGTGCCAGCAGCCAAGAGCGGGCCTACGAGCAGTACTTC
TRBJ1-1 . . TRBV2 CASRDPRGGLEAFF TGTGCCAGCAGGGATCCCCGGGGGGGATTGGAAGCTTTCTTT
TRBJ2-1 TRBD2 . TRBV7-8 CASKSVPGLSYNEQFF TGTGCCAGCAAGTCCGTACCGGGACTATCCTACAATGAGCAGTTCTTC
TRBJ2-3 . . TRBV4-1 CASSPSTQGDVDTQYF TGCGCCAGCAGCCCCTCGACGCAGGGTGATGTGGATACGCAGTATTTT
TRBJ2-7 . . TRBV11-2 CASSLGLQGQLEQYF TGTGCCAGCAGCTTAGGCTTGCAGGGGCAGTTAGAGCAGTACTTC
TRBJ2-7 TRBD1 . TRBV5-1 CASSLGTVGIGVYEQYF TGCGCCAGCAGCCTCGGGACAGTGGGAATCGGTGTCTACGAGCAGTACTTC
TRBJ2-3 . . TRBV29-1 CSVEEAFGLQLDTQYF TGCAGCGTTGAAGAGGCGTTTGGGCTCCAACTAGATACGCAGTATTTT
TRBJ1-2 TRBD1 once TRBV5-6 CASSLRTGGFGYTF TGTGCCAGCAGCTTGAGGACAGGGGGCTTTGGCTACACCTTC
TRBJ2-7 . . TRBV29-1 CSAAQQGHEQYF TGCAGCGCCGCGCAACAGGGCCACGAGCAGTACTTC
TRBJ1-1 . . TRBV30 CAGRRWEGMNTEAFF TGTGCCGGCCGTCGTTGGGAGGGGATGAACACTGAAGCTTTCTTT
TRBJ2-2 TRBD2 few TRBV4-2 CASSQASGSNTGELFF TGTGCCAGCAGCCAAGCTAGCGGGAGTAACACCGGGGAGCTGTTTTTT
TRBJ1-2 . . TRBV6-5 CASSYSSGHSSGYTF TGTGCCAGCAGTTATTCATCGGGACATTCAAGTGGCTACACCTTC
TRBJ2-7 . . TRBV11-2 CASSRGGAYEQYF TGTGCCAGCAGCCGAGGGGGAGCCTACGAGCAGTACTTC
TRBJ2-1 TRBD2 . TRBV29-1 CSVGGTSGLSGPYYNEQFF TGCAGCGTTGGTGGGACTAGCGGACTATCGGGACCCTATTACAATGAGCAGTTCTTC
TRBJ1-5 . . TRBV15 CATSRDLDQPQHF TGTGCCACCAGCAGAGATCTAGATCAGCCCCAGCATTTT
TRBJ2-5 . . TRBV7-6 CASSPVQEVVPGTQYF TGTGCCAGCAGCCCCGTACAGGAAGTCGTCCCAGGGACCCAGTACTTC
TRBJ2-7 TRBD2 . TRBV9 CASSVSSGGYEQYF TGTGCCAGCAGCGTAAGTAGCGGGGGCTACGAGCAGTACTTC
TRBJ1-1 . . TRBV10-3 CAISQDRNTEAFF TGTGCCATCAGCCAAGACAGGAACACTGAAGCTTTCTTT
TRBJ1-2 . . TRBV20-1 CSASRIYGYTF TGCAGTGCTAGCAGAATTTATGGCTACACCTTC
TRBJ2-7 . once TRBV5-5 CASSLTHGYEQYF TGTGCCAGCAGCTTGACCCACGGCTACGAGCAGTACTTC
TRBJ2-5 TRBD1 . TRBV9 CASSEGAGGETQYF TGTGCCAGCAGCGAGGGGGCAGGGGGAGAGACCCAGTACTTC
TRBJ2-2 TRBD1 . TRBV19 CASNRDRVTGELFF TGTGCCAGTAACCGGGACAGGGTCACCGGGGAGCTGTTTTTT
TRBJ2-7 TRBD1 few TRBV6-6 CASSYEGASYEQYF TGTGCCAGCAGTTACGAGGGGGCATCCTACGAGCAGTACTTC
TRBJ2-1 TRBD1 few TRBV7-9 CASSLPPGQGMNNEQFF TGTGCCAGCAGCCTGCCCCCGGGACAGGGGATGAACAATGAGCAGTTCTTC
TRBJ2-1 . . TRBV11-2 CASSLDGAVYNEQFF TGTGCCAGCAGCTTAGATGGAGCGGTTTACAATGAGCAGTTCTTC
TRBJ2-1 TRBD2 . TRBV12-5 CASGLVRPPGLAGVKGYYNEQFF TGTGCTAGTGGTTTGGTACGTCCGCCGGGACTAGCGGGAGTTAAGGGATACTACAATGAGCAGTTCTTC
TRBJ2-1 TRBD2 . TRBV27 CASSLSGLAGDEQFF TGTGCCAGCAGCTTATCGGGGCTAGCGGGAGACGAGCAGTTCTTC
TRBJ2-1 TRBD1 . TRBV4-2 CASSLQTGTVYYNEQFF TGTGCCAGCAGCCTTCAGACAGGGACAGTCTACTACAATGAGCAGTTCTTC
TRBJ1-6 . . TRBV5-8 CASSLRTSNSPLHF TGTGCCAGCAGCTTGAGGACAAGTAATTCACCCCTCCACTTT
TRBJ2-7 . . TRBV19 CASSGRNSYEQYF TGTGCCAGTAGTGGGCGTAATTCCTACGAGCAGTACTTC
TRBJ1-2 . . TRBV6-5 CASSPIQGLNYGYTF TGTGCCAGCAGCCCCATCCAGGGGCTGAACTATGGCTACACCTTC
TRBJ2-1 TRBD2 . TRBV4-3 CASSFLYRGLAGSYNEQFF TGCGCCAGCAGCTTTCTTTATCGGGGACTAGCGGGGTCCTACAATGAGCAGTTCTTC
TRBJ1-6 . . TRBV10-2 CASSEASEGNSPLHF TGCGCCAGCAGTGAAGCCTCGGAGGGGAATTCACCCCTCCACTTT
TRBJ2-7 . . TRBV7-7 CASSLDGNSYEQYF TGTGCTAGCAGCTTAGATGGCAACTCCTACGAGCAGTACTTC
TRBJ2-1 TRBD2 . TRBV7-3 CASSLGASGINEQFF TGTGCCAGCAGCTTAGGGGCTAGCGGGATCAATGAGCAGTTCTTC
TRBJ2-1 . . TRBV7-9 CSSSFSGEQFF TGTTCCAGCAGCTTTAGCGGTGAGCAGTTCTTC
TRBJ1-1 TRBD1 . TRBV7-3 CASSVLTGGNTEAFF TGTGCCAGCAGCGTCCTGACAGGGGGGAACACTGAAGCTTTCTTT
TRBJ2-7 . once TRBV7-6 CASSLALGPSYEQYF TGTGCCAGCAGCTTAGCCCTGGGGCCGAGCTACGAGCAGTACTTC
TRBJ1-1 . . TRBV5-1 CASSLNKAGDTEAFF TGCGCCAGCAGCTTGAATAAAGCAGGGGACACTGAAGCTTTCTTT
TRBJ2-1 TRBD2 . TRBV4-3 CASSQDLLAGGVYNEQFF TGCGCCAGCAGCCAAGATTTACTAGCGGGAGGTGTGTACAATGAGCAGTTCTTC
TRBJ2-6 . . TRBV7-3 CASSLGGAGANVLTF TGTGCCAGCAGCCTAGGCGGGGCTGGGGCCAACGTCCTGACTTTC
TRBJ2-2 . . TRBV19 CASKVGDTGELFF TGTGCCAGTAAAGTCGGGGACACCGGGGAGCTGTTTTTT
TRBJ2-7 TRBD2 . TRBV6-1 CASSPTSGGANEQYF TGTGCCAGCAGTCCGACTAGCGGGGGGGCGAATGAGCAGTACTTC
TRBJ2-1 TRBD2 . TRBV7-3 CASSLTSGIGLNEQFF TGTGCCAGCAGCTTAACTAGCGGGATCGGGCTCAATGAGCAGTTCTTC
TRBJ2-5 . few TRBV6-6 CASTHLGGETQYF TGTGCCAGCACCCACCTAGGAGGAGAGACCCAGTACTTC
TRBJ2-2 . . TRBV29-1 CSVDRYTGELFF TGCAGCGTTGATCGTTACACCGGGGAGCTGTTTTTT
TRBJ1-6 . . TRBV5-6 CASSSDRNSPLHF TGTGCCAGCAGCTCGGACAGAAATTCACCCCTCCACTTT
TRBJ2-5 TRBD2 . TRBV13 CASSLGRLAQETQYF TGTGCCAGCAGCTTAGGTCGACTAGCGCAAGAGACCCAGTACTTC
TRBJ2-7 TRBD1 . TRBV28 CASGHDRGSYEQYF TGTGCCAGCGGCCATGACAGGGGGTCCTACGAGCAGTACTTC
TRBJ2-4 . . TRBV27 CASSLRAQGNIQYF TGTGCCAGCAGTTTAAGGGCTCAGGGAAACATTCAGTACTTC
TRBJ2-5 . . TRBV5-4 CASSAGGGRETQYF TGTGCCAGCAGCGCAGGGGGAGGCCGAGAGACCCAGTACTTC
TRBJ2-2 TRBD2 . TRBV9 CASSVAGLAGANTGELFF TGTGCCAGCAGCGTAGCTGGACTAGCGGGGGCCAACACCGGGGAGCTGTTTTTT